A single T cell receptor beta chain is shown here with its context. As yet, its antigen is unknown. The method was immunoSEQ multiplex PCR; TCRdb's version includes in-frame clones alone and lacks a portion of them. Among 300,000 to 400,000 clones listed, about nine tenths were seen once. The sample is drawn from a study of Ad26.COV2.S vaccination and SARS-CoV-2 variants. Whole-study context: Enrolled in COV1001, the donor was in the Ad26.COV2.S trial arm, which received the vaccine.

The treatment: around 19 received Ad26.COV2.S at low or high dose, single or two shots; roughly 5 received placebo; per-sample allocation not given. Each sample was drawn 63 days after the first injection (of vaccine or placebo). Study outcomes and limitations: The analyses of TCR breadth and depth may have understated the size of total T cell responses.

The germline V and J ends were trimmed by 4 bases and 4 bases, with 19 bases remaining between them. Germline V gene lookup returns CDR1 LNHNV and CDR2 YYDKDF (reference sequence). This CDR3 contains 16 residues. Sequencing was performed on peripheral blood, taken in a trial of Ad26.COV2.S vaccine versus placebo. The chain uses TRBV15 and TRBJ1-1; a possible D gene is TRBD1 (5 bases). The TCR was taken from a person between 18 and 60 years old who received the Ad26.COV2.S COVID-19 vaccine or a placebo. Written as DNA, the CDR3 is TGTGCCACCAGCAACCCCCAGGGATCGTTTGGCACTGAAGCTTTCTTT. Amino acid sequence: CATSNPQGSFGTEAFF.